This is a list of T cell receptor beta chains from one sample in a study of blood T cell repertoires in COVID-19. Generated by immunoSEQ multiplex PCR, the TCRdb table keeps only in-frame clones and is missing some. The profile covers hundreds of thousands of clones, with 89% appearing a single time and about 5% taken by the ten largest. The sample taken for sequencing was PBMCs or T cells enriched from blood (not recorded which). The receptor source for this set is a man between 60 and 75 years old who had recovered from COVID-19. Each CDR3 is given with its conserved first and last residue. The D gene is left open where the match is weak. Clone size is given for some rows only: seen once, a few or many times, or a class if the clone is expanded.

>-|TRBV4-1|TRBD1|TRBJ1-5
CASSLIIGQGNQPQHF
TGCGCCAGCAGTCTTATTATAGGACAGGGGAATCAGCCCCAGCATTTT
>-|TRBV18|TRBD2|TRBJ2-4
CASSPAASGRENIQYF
TGTGCCAGCTCACCAGCCGCATCAGGGAGGGAAAACATTCAGTACTTC
>once|TRBV28|-|TRBJ1-5
CASILSNGGNQPQHF
TGTGCCAGCATACTTTCGAACGGGGGCAATCAGCCCCAGCATTTT
>-|TRBV7-7|-|TRBJ2-6
CASSLVDRFGSSGANVLTF
TGTGCTAGCAGCCTCGTAGACAGGTTTGGTAGCTCTGGGGCCAACGTCCTGACTTTC
>few|TRBV19|TRBD1|TRBJ1-2
CASSISPGQGYGYTF
TGTGCCAGTAGTATTAGCCCCGGACAGGGGTATGGCTACACCTTC
>-|TRBV19|-|TRBJ2-1
CASSTRVASSYNEQFF
TGTGCCAGTAGTACCCGGGTAGCAAGCTCCTACAATGAGCAGTTCTTC
>-|TRBV2|TRBD2|TRBJ2-1
CASSVGSGTYNEQFF
TGTGCCAGCAGTGTTGGTAGCGGGACCTACAATGAGCAGTTCTTC
>-|TRBV5-1|-|TRBJ2-7
CASSLITGSASYEQYF
TGCGCCAGCAGCTTGATCACAGGGTCGGCCTCCTACGAACAGTACTTC
>-|TRBV28|-|TRBJ1-5
CASSSIRGGRPQHF
TGTGCCAGCAGTTCCATCAGGGGCGGTAGGCCCCAGCATTTT
>few|TRBV7-2|-|TRBJ2-5
CASSRSGMGETQYF
TGTGCCAGCAGCCGCTCAGGGATGGGAGAGACCCAGTACTTC
>-|TRBV7-6|TRBD1|TRBJ2-5
CASSFRDRGQETQYF
TGTGCCAGCAGCTTTAGGGACAGGGGGCAGGAGACCCAGTACTTC
>-|TRBV3-1/TRBV3-2|-|TRBJ1-2
CASSRGGQFRPYYGYTF
TGTGCCAGCAGCCGCGGAGGACAGTTTAGGCCCTACTATGGCTACACCTTC
>-|TRBV20-1|TRBD2|TRBJ2-3
CSASSGVDTQYF
TGCAGTGCTAGTAGCGGGGTTGATACGCAGTATTTT
>-|TRBV2|TRBD1|TRBJ1-1
CASSARDRLNTEAFF
TGTGCCAGCAGTGCCCGGGACAGACTAAACACTGAAGCTTTCTTT
>once|TRBV5-6|-|TRBJ1-1
CASSFLGGTEAFF
TGTGCCAGCAGCTTTCTAGGGGGCACTGAAGCTTTCTTT
>once|TRBV6-5|TRBD1|TRBJ2-4
CASRPHRQGNIQYF
TGTGCCAGCAGACCCCACAGACAGGGAAACATTCAGTACTTC
>-|TRBV28|-|TRBJ1-2
CASSTRTLKMFGYTF
TGTGCCAGCAGTACCCGGACACTCAAAATGTTTGGCTACACCTTC
>-|TRBV4-3|TRBD2|TRBJ2-2
CASSLRGGQSGTGELFF
TGCGCCAGCAGCCTCCGGGGAGGGCAGAGTGGCACCGGGGAGCTGTTTTTT
>-|TRBV7-2|-|TRBJ1-5
CASSPSNREDQPQHF
TGTGCCAGCAGCCCTTCAAACAGGGAAGATCAGCCCCAGCATTTT
>-|TRBV2|TRBD1|TRBJ2-7
CASRGTGGIYEQYF
TGTGCCAGCAGAGGGACAGGGGGGATATACGAGCAGTACTTC
>-|TRBV5-1|-|TRBJ1-6
CASSFGGRDSPLHF
TGCGCCAGCAGCTTCGGGGGAAGGGATTCACCCCTCCACTTT
>-|TRBV6-4|-|TRBJ2-3
CASSDSNSDTQYF
TGTGCCAGCAGTGACTCGAATAGTGATACGCAGTATTTT
>-|TRBV19|-|TRBJ2-5
CASSIQGGGETQYF
TGTGCCAGTAGTATCCAGGGGGGAGGAGAGACCCAGTACTTC
>once|TRBV9|TRBD2|TRBJ2-5
CASSASGTSGRETQYF
TGTGCCAGCAGTGCTTCCGGGACTAGCGGGAGAGAGACCCAGTACTTC
>-|TRBV7-9|TRBD1|TRBJ1-4
CASSSGTGYSEKLFF
TGTGCCAGCAGCTCCGGGACAGGGTATTCTGAAAAACTGTTTTTT
>-|TRBV2|TRBD2|TRBJ2-1
CASSELDSGSSYNEQFF
TGTGCCAGCAGTGAACTGGATAGCGGGAGTTCCTACAATGAGCAGTTCTTC
>few|TRBV28|TRBD1|TRBJ1-2
CASSLRTGVGYTF
TGTGCCAGCAGTTTACGGACAGGGGTTGGCTACACCTTC